One and the same sample provided the 21 T cell receptor beta chains below, sequenced in a study of vaccination effects on CD4 cells after COVID-19. These receptors' antigens are unknown. ViraFEST expansion of antigen-specific CD4+ T cells with viral peptide pools preceded sequencing. Scientists isolated CD4+ T cells after an approximately ten-day culture period ended. Vaccine administered to participants consisted of two doses of either BNT162b2 or mRNA-1273. The protocol was immunoSEQ multiplex PCR, while the TCRdb copy is restricted to in-frame clones and leaves out a portion. Found here are 20,000 to 30,000 clones, 60% to 80% of them singletons; the top ten hold around 6.9%. The sequences come from CD4+ T cells from PBMCs cultured with SARS-CoV-2 spike peptides, collected after COVID-19 vaccination. These receptors originate from a human donor who received a COVID-19 vaccine. Some clones in this sample may be carry-over from other donors' samples.

This clone was picked up a small number of times. This sequence joins TRBV11-2 and TRBJ1-4, with D perhaps matching TRBD1 (5 bases). The ends were cut back, 3 bases at V and 2 bases at J, with 10 bases in the middle. CDR3 size: 15 residues. Per germline, CDR1 SGHAT and CDR2 FQNNGV. CDR3 DNA sequence: TGTGCCAGCAGCTTGGGGGTCGGGACTAATGAAAAACTGTTTTTT. Translated: CASSLGVGTNEKLFF.

The chain links TRBV6-2 or TRBV6-3 to TRBJ1-1; tentative D call: TRBD1 (6 bases). This CDR3 spans 14 amino acids. The germline CDR1 and CDR2 sequences are MNHEY and SVGEGT. Trimming cost V 6 bases and J 4 bases, with 15 bases left between them. CDR3 sequence reads: CASSLQGLITEAFF. CDR3 DNA sequence: TGTGCCAGCAGCCTACAGGGCCTCATCACTGAAGCTTTCTTT.

The chain recombines TRBV4-1 with TRBJ2-1; 9 nucleotides match TRBD2. Germline V gene sequence: CDR1 MGHRA, CDR2 YSYEKL. Trimming removed 1 base from V and 6 bases from J; junction bases left unmatched: 4. The CDR3 totals 15 residues. The CDR3 is CASSQVAGGPNEQFF. The DNA of the CDR3 is TGCGCCAGCAGCCAAGTTGCGGGGGGGCCCAATGAGCAGTTCTTC.

V gene TRBV29-1 combines with J gene TRBJ1-2; D is perhaps TRBD1 (6 bases). The V and J ends lost 6 bases and 2 bases respectively, with 10 bases between them. There are 12 residues in the CDR3. Germline V gives CDR1 SQVTM, CDR2 ANQGSEA. As DNA, the CDR3 is TGCAGCGTCGCGGGGGGCAACTATGGCTACACCTTC. This translates into CSVAGGNYGYTF. The full variable domain, rest sourced from reference TRBV29-1 and TRBJ1-2, is SAVISQKPSRDICQRGTSLTIQCQVDSQVTMMFWYRQQPGQSLTLIATANQGSEATYESGFVIDKFPISRPNLTFSTLTVSNMSPEDSSIYLCSVAGGNYGYTFGSGTRLTVV.

The chain carries TRBV4-2 and TRBJ1-5, with D perhaps matching TRBD1 (6 bases). Germline values: CDR1 LGHNA, CDR2 YNFKEQ. This CDR3 has 14 amino acids. V dropped 0 bases and J dropped 5 bases, with 8 bases sitting between them. CDR3 nucleotide sequence: TGTGCCAGCAGCCAAGACGGGGGCTATCAGCCCCAGCATTTT. Translating it yields CASSQDGGYQPQHF.

The chain uses TRBV7-8 and TRBJ2-3; D may be TRBD1 (6 bases). Per germline, CDR1 SGHVS and CDR2 FQNEAQ. Trimming removed 8 bases from V and 2 bases from J, with 14 bases in between. The CDR3 consists of 14 residues. The CDR3 DNA reads as TGTGCCAGCGGGAGTCAGGGGTTCACAGATACGCAGTATTTT. Translation: CASGSQGFTDTQYF.

J is TRBJ1-1 and V is TRBV24-1; 7 bases align to TRBD1. V dropped 9 bases and J dropped 3; count of bases not matched to a gene: 9. CDR3 size: 14 residues. Per germline, CDR1 KGHDR and CDR2 SFDVKD. The CDR3 DNA sequence: TGTGCCACCCAGCCAAAGGGGGCGGACACTGAAGCTTTCTTT. Protein sequence: CATQPKGADTEAFF.

The rearrangement joins TRBV28 to TRBJ1-2; D is uncertain. CDR1 is MDHEN, CDR2 SYDVKM, per germline. This CDR3 comprises 13 residues. The V and J ends lost 3 bases and 5 bases respectively, with 10 bases between them. The CDR3 sequence is CASSLTLDYGYTF. CDR3 nucleotides: TGTGCCAGCAGTTTGACTCTTGATTATGGCTACACCTTC.

The V and J genes are TRBV2 and TRBJ2-3; no clear D gene. The CDR3 is 12 residues long. V lost 7 bases to trimming and J lost 0 bases, with 5 bases between them. The germline V gene encodes CDR1 SNHLY and CDR2 FYNNEI. This CDR3 is CASKLSTDTQYF. In DNA, the CDR3 is TGTGCCAGCAAGCTTAGCACAGATACGCAGTATTTT.

The V call is TRBV6-6, the J call TRBJ1-2, with TRBD1 identical over 9 bases. This CDR3 spans 16 amino acids. CDR1 and CDR2 from the germline V gene are MNHNY and SVGAGI (reference sequence). V lost 6 bases, J lost 4 bases, and 12 bases stayed unmatched. CDR3 loop: CASRKGERQGGYGYTF. The CDR3 DNA is TGTGCCAGCAGGAAGGGAGAGCGACAGGGGGGCTATGGCTACACCTTC.

The sample holds one count of this clone. J is TRBJ1-5 and V is TRBV30; D call uncertain. CDR1 is GTSNPN, CDR2 SVGIG, per germline (reference sequence). This CDR3 has 14 residues. Between the trimmed V and J ends, which lost 2 bases and 6 bases, there was a span of 14 bases. The CDR3 bases are TGTGCCTGGAGTCGAGCGTGGGGAGGTCAGCCCCAGCATTTT. This codes for CAWSRAWGGQPQHF. Full variable domain (outside the CDR3, taken from reference TRBV30 and TRBJ1-5): SQTIHQWPATLVQPVGSPLSLECTVEGTSNPNLYWYRQAAGRGLQLLFYSVGIGQISSEVPQNLSASRPQDRQFILSSKKLLLSDSGFYLCAWSRAWGGQPQHFGDGTRLSIL.

There are a few counts of this clone. The V and J genes are TRBV6-5 and TRBJ1-1; TRBD1 aligns across 7 bases. This CDR3 region has 13 residues. The trim removed 6 bases at V and 4 bases at J, leaving 5 bases unmatched. From germline, CDR1 is MNHEY and CDR2 SVGAGI. The CDR3 sequence: CASRQGDGTEAFF. For the CDR3, the DNA is TGTGCCAGCAGGCAGGGGGACGGCACTGAAGCTTTCTTT.

This clone was detected only a few times. The rearrangement links TRBV7-2 to TRBJ1-4; D uncertain. The CDR3 extends over 14 amino acids. Germline CDR1 SGHTA, CDR2 FQGNSA. V shed 2 bases and J shed 5 bases, with 9 bases lying between them. CDR3 DNA sequence: TGTGCCAGCAGCTTACAGGTGGAAAATGAAAAACTGTTTTTT. This codes for CASSLQVENEKLFF.

V and J are TRBV19 and TRBJ2-1, with TRBD2 identical over 10 bases. The CDR3 length is 18 residues. In germline, CDR1 is LNHDA, CDR2 SQIVND (reference sequence). The V segment lost 5 bases and the J segment 4 bases; nucleotides outside the gene matches: 14. The CDR3 reads CASSASSGGPTRYNEQFF. For the CDR3, the DNA is TGTGCCAGTAGTGCGTCTAGCGGGGGCCCCACCCGTTACAATGAGCAGTTCTTC.

The rearrangement links TRBV18 to TRBJ1-2; D possibly corresponds to TRBD1 (5 bases). CDR1 KGHSH and CDR2 LQKENI come from the germline V gene. Trimming took 4 bases from V and 10 from J, leaving 16 bases between them. The CDR3 spans 13 residues. This CDR3 is CASSLNDSPYYTF. The DNA for the CDR3 is TGTGCCAGCTCACTAAATGACAGCCCATACTACACCTTC.

The V gene is TRBV18, the J gene TRBJ2-6; D is undetermined. The germline gives CDR1 KGHSH, CDR2 LQKENI. Trimming shortened V by 2 bases and J by 2 bases, and 4 bases separated the two germline ends. The CDR3 length is 14 residues. CDR3 in amino acids: CASSPGTGANVLTF. The CDR3 DNA follows: TGTGCCAGCTCACCAGGGACTGGGGCCAACGTCCTGACTTTC.

This clone showed up just a few times. The CDR3 reads CASKEGAGELFF. DNA of the CDR3: TGTGCCAGCAAGGAAGGAGCCGGGGAGCTGTTTTTT. The chain has TRBV6-5 and TRBJ2-2; D is unclear. V gave up 7 bases and J gave up 6 bases, with 9 bases separating them. This CDR3 region has 12 residues. Germline values: CDR1 MNHEY, CDR2 SVGAGI.

The V call is TRBV5-1, the J call TRBJ1-6, with 10 bases that match TRBD1. Trimming took 3 bases from V and 7 from J; bases not matched to a gene: 1. CDR3 length equals 14 residues. The germline gives CDR1 SGHRS, CDR2 YFSETQ. CDR3 region: CASSWGQGNSPLHF. CDR3 in DNA: TGCGCCAGCAGCTGGGGACAGGGGAATTCACCCCTCCACTTT.

The chain is built from TRBV18 and TRBJ2-5; D gene uncertain. Trimming pared 2 bases from V and 4 bases from J, leaving 11 bases between. Germline V gene lookup returns CDR1 KGHSH and CDR2 LQKENI. The CDR3 spans 14 residues. In DNA form, the CDR3 reads TGTGCCAGCTCACCAGTTCCGGGTCTAGAGACCCAGTACTTC. This translates into CASSPVPGLETQYF.

The chain uses TRBV14 and TRBJ2-1; 7 nucleotides agree with TRBD1. This CDR3 has 15 amino acids. The V gene's germline CDR1 is SGHDN and CDR2 FVKESK. V gave up 4 bases and J gave up 7 bases; unmatched junction bases: 10. The CDR3 DNA is TGTGCCAGCAGCCCGTACCCGGGACAGTTTAATGAGCAGTTCTTC. The encoded protein is CASSPYPGQFNEQFF.

The rearrangement joins TRBV29-1 to TRBJ2-3; possible D gene TRBD2, 5 bases. The germline V gene encodes CDR1 SQVTM and CDR2 ANQGSEA. Trimming removed 8 bases from V and 3 bases from J, with 12 bases in between. CDR3 length equals 12 residues. CDR3 residues: CSTRLYTDTQYF. The CDR3 DNA is TGCAGCACCCGACTATATACAGATACGCAGTATTTT.